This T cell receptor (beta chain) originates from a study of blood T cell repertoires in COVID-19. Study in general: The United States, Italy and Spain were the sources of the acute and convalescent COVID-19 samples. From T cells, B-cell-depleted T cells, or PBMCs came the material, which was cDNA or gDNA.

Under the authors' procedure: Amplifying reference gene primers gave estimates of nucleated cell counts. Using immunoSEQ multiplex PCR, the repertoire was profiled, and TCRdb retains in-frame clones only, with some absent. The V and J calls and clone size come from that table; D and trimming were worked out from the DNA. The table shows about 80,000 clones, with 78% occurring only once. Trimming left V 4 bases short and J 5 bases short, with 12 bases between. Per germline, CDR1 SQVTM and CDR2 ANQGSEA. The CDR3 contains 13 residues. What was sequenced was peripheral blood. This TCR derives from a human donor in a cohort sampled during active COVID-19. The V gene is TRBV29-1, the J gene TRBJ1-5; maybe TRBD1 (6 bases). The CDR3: CSVGRQAYQPQHF. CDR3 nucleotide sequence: TGCAGCGTTGGTCGACAGGCGTATCAGCCCCAGCATTTT.